The next 12 T cell receptor beta chains were all read from a single sample in a study of blood T cell repertoires in COVID-19 (dated by TCRdb to the early 2020s). Library preparation employed the immunoSEQ multiplex PCR assay. TCRdb obtained this table from immuneACCESS and retained in-frame rearrangements with V and J assigned. These tables miss some clones; where compared with another copy, unresolved V genes account for less than half of the shortfall, and the remainder is unexplained. Within this sample are 200,000 or so clones, with around 89% of them counted one time only. 2.5% of the sample is in the top ten clones. What was sequenced was PBMCs or T cells enriched from blood (not recorded which). Receptor source: a woman aged 40 to 55 with acute COVID-19.

This clone has more than one count but fewer than ten. CDR3 loop: CASSLLEGQENEKLFF. The CDR3 DNA reads as TGTGCCAGTAGTCTCCTTGAGGGACAGGAGAATGAAAAACTGTTTTTT. The V gene is TRBV19, the J gene TRBJ1-4, with TRBD1 identical over 8 bases. Germline assignment: CDR1 LNHDA and CDR2 SQIVND (reference sequence). V lost 5 bases, J lost 5 bases, and 10 bases stayed unmatched. The CDR3 covers 16 residues.

The CDR3 DNA is TGCGCCAGCAGCCCTGGAGGTAGCGGGGCTCAAGAGACCCAGTACTTC. Its translation: CASSPGGSGAQETQYF. The chain combines TRBV5-1 with TRBJ2-5, with TRBD2 identical over 8 bases. The CDR3 contains 16 residues. Per the germline V gene, CDR1 is SGHRS and CDR2 is YFSETQ. V was clipped by 4 bases and J by 2 bases; unmatched bases: 10. Filled out from reference TRBV5-1 and TRBJ2-5, the complete variable domain reads KAGVTQTPRYLIKTRGQQVTLSCSPISGHRSVSWYQQTPGQGLQFLFEYFSETQRNKGNFPGRFSGRQFSNSRSEMNVSTLELGDSALYLCASSPGGSGAQETQYFGPGTRLLVL.

The rearrangement links TRBV4-2 to TRBJ2-7; TRBD2 agrees at 11 bases. V shed 0 bases, J shed 3 bases, and the junction held 1 base outside the gene matches. The CDR3 contains 15 residues. The germline CDR1 and CDR2 sequences are LGHNA and YNFKEQ. DNA of the CDR3: TGTGCCAGCAGCCAAGAACTAGCGGGGGTCTACGAGCAGTACTTC. This gives the protein CASSQELAGVYEQYF.

This chain links TRBV7-2 with TRBJ2-7; 7 nucleotides match TRBD1. This CDR3 region has 15 residues. CDR1 is SGHTA, CDR2 FQGNSA, per germline. V gave up 0 bases and J gave up 6 bases; unmatched junction bases: 8. CDR3 DNA: TGTGCCAGCAGCTTAGCCACAGGGGCGATGATCGAGCAGTACTTC. Translated, it gives CASSLATGAMIEQYF.

The chain is built from TRBV14 and TRBJ2-7, with D perhaps matching TRBD2 (6 bases). The CDR3 runs to 15 residues. The V end was cut by 4 bases, the J end by 1 base, with 14 bases between. Germline V gives CDR1 SGHDN, CDR2 FVKESK. As DNA, the CDR3 is TGTGCCAGCAGCCTACCGGGACTTCCATCCTACGAGCAGTACTTC. As protein: CASSLPGLPSYEQYF.

This sequence joins TRBV7-2 and TRBJ1-6; weak D call: TRBD1 (5 bases). This CDR3 spans 17 amino acids. From germline, CDR1 is SGHTA and CDR2 FQGNSA. The V and J ends lost 2 bases and 10 bases respectively, with 21 bases between them. In DNA, the CDR3 is TGTGCCAGCAGCTTACCCGTCGCGGTCAGGGCGATCTCACCCCTCCACTTT. Translating gives CASSLPVAVRAISPLHF.

The chain carries TRBV6-5 and TRBJ2-5, with D perhaps TRBD2 (6 bases). The CDR3 covers 16 residues. V lost 0 bases and J 4 bases, leaving 15 bases between the germline ends. The germline gives CDR1 MNHEY, CDR2 SVGAGI. DNA for the CDR3: TGTGCCAGCAGTTACTCCATCGGGGGTTTCGGAGAGACCCAGTACTTC. Protein: CASSYSIGGFGETQYF.

The rearrangement links TRBV29-1 to TRBJ1-6, with D possibly being TRBD1 (6 bases). Germline V gene sequence: CDR1 SQVTM, CDR2 ANQGSEA. The CDR3 is made up of 13 amino acids. V gave up 6 bases and J gave up 7 bases, with 13 bases separating them. CDR3 in DNA: TGCAGCGTGAGGACAGCAGCCAATTCACCCCTCCACTTT. It yields the protein CSVRTAANSPLHF.

The chain uses TRBV6-2 or TRBV6-3 and TRBJ2-1; TRBD1 is a possible D gene (5 bases). This CDR3 has 14 amino acids. The germline gives CDR1 MNHEY, CDR2 SVGEGT. With 2 bases removed from V and 5 bases from J, the gap between germline ends came to 10 bases. CDR3 residues: CASSYTGQDNEQFF. The CDR3 nucleotides are TGTGCCAGCAGTTACACCGGACAAGACAATGAGCAGTTCTTC.

The chain employs TRBV5-4 and TRBJ1-5, with TRBD1 matching over 8 bases. This CDR3 has 16 residues. CDR1 and CDR2 (germline): SGHNT, YYREEE (reference sequence). V was pared by 5 bases and J by 6 bases, with 13 bases of the junction left unmatched. This CDR3 is CASSITPGTGSQPQHF. Here the CDR3 DNA reads TGTGCCAGCAGTATTACCCCCGGGACAGGCAGTCAGCCCCAGCATTTT.

The chain joins TRBV10-1 to TRBJ2-1, with 11 bases lining up with TRBD2. CDR1 is WNHNN and CDR2 is SYGVQD in the germline V gene (reference sequence). V was pared by 5 bases and J by 7 bases, with 4 bases of the junction left unmatched. The CDR3 contains 14 residues. The CDR3: CASSTLAGVNEQFF. CDR3 DNA: TGCGCCAGCAGTACACTAGCGGGAGTTAATGAGCAGTTCTTC.

The V and J genes are TRBV12-5 and TRBJ2-1, with TRBD2 identical over 10 bases. Germline V CDR1 and CDR2: LGHNT, FRNRAP. The CDR3 sequence is 14 residues long. Trimming at V came to 8 bases and at J to 9 bases, leaving 10 bases not matched to a gene. CDR3 coding DNA: TGTGCTAGTTTACCTAGCGGGGGACGTACTGAGCAGTTCTTC. Encoded protein: CASLPSGGRTEQFF.